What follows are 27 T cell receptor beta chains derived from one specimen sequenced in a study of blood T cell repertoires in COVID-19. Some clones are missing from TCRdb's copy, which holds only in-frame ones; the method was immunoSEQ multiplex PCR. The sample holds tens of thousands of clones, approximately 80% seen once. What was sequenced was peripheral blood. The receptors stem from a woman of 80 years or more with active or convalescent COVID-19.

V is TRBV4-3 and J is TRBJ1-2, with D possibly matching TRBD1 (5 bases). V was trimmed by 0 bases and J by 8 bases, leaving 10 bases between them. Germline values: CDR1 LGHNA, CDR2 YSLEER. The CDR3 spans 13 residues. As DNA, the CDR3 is TGCGCCAGCAGCCAAGACACCTGGGGCGGCTACACCTTC. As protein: CASSQDTWGGYTF.

The CDR3 coding sequence is TGTGCCAGCAGTTCGCACGAGGCCGATGAGCAGTTCTTC. As protein: CASSSHEADEQFF. The V call is TRBV27, the J call TRBJ2-1, with D unclear. This CDR3 contains 13 residues. In germline, CDR1 is MNHEY, CDR2 SMNVEV (reference sequence). V lost 4 bases and J lost 8, with 12 bases in between.

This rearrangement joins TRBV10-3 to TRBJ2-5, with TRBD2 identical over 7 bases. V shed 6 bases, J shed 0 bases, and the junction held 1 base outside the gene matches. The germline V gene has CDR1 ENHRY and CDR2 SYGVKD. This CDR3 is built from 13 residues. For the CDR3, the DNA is TGTGCCATCAGCAGCGGGGACCAAGAGACCCAGTACTTC. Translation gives CAISSGDQETQYF.

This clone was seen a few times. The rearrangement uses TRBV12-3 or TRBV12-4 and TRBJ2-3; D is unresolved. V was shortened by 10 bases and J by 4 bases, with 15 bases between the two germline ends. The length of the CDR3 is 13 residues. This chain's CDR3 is CATGDSSPDTQYF. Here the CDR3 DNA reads TGTGCCACCGGAGACTCCTCCCCAGATACGCAGTATTTT.

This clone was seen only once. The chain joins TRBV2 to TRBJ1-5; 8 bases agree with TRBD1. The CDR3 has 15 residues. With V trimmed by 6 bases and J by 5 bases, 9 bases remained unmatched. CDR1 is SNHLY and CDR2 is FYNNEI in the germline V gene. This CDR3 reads CASSATGALHQPQHF. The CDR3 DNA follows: TGTGCCAGCAGCGCGACAGGGGCCCTTCATCAGCCCCAGCATTTT.

The DNA for the CDR3 is TGTGCCAGCGCCAACGGGGGTAAAGGGACTAATGAAAAACTGTTTTTT. Translating gives CASANGGKGTNEKLFF. The chain couples TRBV28 to TRBJ1-4; a weak D match, TRBD1 (5 bases). The germline V and J ends were trimmed by 8 bases and 2 bases, with 18 bases remaining between them. This CDR3 region has 16 residues. CDR1 is MDHEN and CDR2 is SYDVKM in the germline V gene.

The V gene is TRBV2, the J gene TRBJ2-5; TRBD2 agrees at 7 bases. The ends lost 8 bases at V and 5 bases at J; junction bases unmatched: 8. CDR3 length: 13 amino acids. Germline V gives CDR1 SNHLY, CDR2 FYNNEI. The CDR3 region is CASRWGGWETQYF. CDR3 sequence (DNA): TGTGCCAGCCGTTGGGGGGGATGGGAGACCCAGTACTTC.

The chain's CDR3 is CATSSDEGLAISYEQYF. DNA for the CDR3: TGTGCCACCAGCAGTGACGAGGGACTAGCTATCTCCTACGAGCAGTACTTC. The rearrangement uses TRBV15 and TRBJ2-7; 9 positions agree with TRBD2. With 3 bases clipped from V and 0 bases from J, the junction kept 9 bases outside the gene matches. Germline V gene data show CDR1 as LNHNV and CDR2 as YYDKDF (reference sequence). This CDR3 is 17 amino acids long.

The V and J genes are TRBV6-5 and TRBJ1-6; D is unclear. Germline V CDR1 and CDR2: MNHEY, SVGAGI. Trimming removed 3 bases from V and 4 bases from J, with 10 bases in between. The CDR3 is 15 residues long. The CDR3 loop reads CASSYSGWYNSPLHF. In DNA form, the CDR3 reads TGTGCCAGCAGTTATTCAGGCTGGTATAATTCACCCCTCCACTTT.

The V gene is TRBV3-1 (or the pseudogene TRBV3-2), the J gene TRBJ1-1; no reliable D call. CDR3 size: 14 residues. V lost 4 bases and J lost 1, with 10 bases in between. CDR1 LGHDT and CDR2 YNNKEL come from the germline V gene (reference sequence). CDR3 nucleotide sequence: TGTGCCAGCAGCCGCGGACGGGAGAACACTGAAGCTTTCTTT. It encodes CASSRGRENTEAFF.

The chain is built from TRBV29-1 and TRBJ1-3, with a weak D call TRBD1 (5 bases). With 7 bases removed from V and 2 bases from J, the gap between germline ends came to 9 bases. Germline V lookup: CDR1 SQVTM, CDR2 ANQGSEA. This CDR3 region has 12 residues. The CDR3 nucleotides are TGCAGCGGCAGGGTTGCTGGAAACACCATATATTTT. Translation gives CSGRVAGNTIYF.

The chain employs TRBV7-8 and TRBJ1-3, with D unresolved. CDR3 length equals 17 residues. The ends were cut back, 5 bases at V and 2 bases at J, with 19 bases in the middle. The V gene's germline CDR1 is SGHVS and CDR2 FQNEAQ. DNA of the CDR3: TGTGCCAGCAGCCAGCCGGTCAGGACTCAAGCTGGAAACACCATATATTTT. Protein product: CASSQPVRTQAGNTIYF.

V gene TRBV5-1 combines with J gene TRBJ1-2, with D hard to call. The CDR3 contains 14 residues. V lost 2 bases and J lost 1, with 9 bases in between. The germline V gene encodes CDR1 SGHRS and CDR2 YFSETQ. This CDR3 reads CASSFAEGNYGYTF. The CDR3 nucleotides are TGCGCCAGCAGCTTCGCGGAGGGTAACTATGGCTACACCTTC.

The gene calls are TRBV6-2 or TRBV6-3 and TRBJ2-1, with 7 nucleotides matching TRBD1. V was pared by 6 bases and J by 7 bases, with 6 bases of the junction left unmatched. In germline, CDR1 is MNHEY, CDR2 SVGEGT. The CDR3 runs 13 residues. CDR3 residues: CASSRDSKNEQFF. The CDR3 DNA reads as TGTGCCAGCAGCCGGGACAGCAAAAATGAGCAGTTCTTC.

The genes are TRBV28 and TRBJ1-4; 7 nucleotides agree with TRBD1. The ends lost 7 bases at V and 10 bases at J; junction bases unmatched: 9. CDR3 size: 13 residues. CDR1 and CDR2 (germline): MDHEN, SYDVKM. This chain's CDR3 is CASISRQGAKLFF. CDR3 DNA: TGTGCCAGCATCTCGAGACAGGGTGCAAAACTGTTTTTT.

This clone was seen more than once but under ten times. CDR3: CAAGRGGEKLFF. Here the CDR3 DNA reads TGTGCCGCGGGGAGGGGAGGTGAAAAACTGTTTTTT. The chain is built from TRBV5-6 and TRBJ1-4; the D gene is possibly TRBD1 (5 bases). Germline V gives CDR1 SGHDT, CDR2 YYEEEE. The CDR3 totals 12 residues. V dropped 10 bases and J dropped 7 bases, with 14 bases sitting between them. The full variable domain, rest sourced from reference TRBV5-6 and TRBJ1-4, is DAGVTQSPTHLIKTRGQQVTLRCSPKSGHDTVSWYQQALGQGPQFIFQYYEEEERQRGNFPDRFSGHQFPNYSSELNVNALLLGDSALYLCAAGRGGEKLFFGSGTQLSVL.

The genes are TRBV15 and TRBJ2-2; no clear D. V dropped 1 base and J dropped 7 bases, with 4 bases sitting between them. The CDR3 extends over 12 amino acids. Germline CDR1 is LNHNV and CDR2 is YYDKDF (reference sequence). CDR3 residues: CATSRAGGELFF. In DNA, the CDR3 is TGTGCCACCAGCAGAGCCGGCGGGGAGCTGTTTTTT.

In DNA form, the CDR3 reads TGTGCCAGCAGCTCTAGCGGGGACACAGATACGCAGTATTTT. It yields the protein CASSSSGDTDTQYF. The chain uses TRBV11-1 and TRBJ2-3, with 9 positions matching TRBD2. Germline CDR1 is SGHAT and CDR2 is FQDESV (reference sequence). Trimming at V came to 4 bases and at J to 2 bases, leaving 1 base not matched to a gene. The CDR3 loop spans 14 amino acids.

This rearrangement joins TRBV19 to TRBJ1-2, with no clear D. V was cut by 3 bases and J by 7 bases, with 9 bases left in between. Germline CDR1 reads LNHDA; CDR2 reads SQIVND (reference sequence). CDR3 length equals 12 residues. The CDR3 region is CASSIYEGGYTF. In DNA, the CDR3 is TGTGCCAGTAGTATTTATGAGGGTGGCTACACCTTC.

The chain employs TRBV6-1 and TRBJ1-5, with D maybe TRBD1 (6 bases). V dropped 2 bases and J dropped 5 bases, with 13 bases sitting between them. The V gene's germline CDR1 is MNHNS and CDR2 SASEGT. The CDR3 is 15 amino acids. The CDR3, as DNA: TGTGCCAGCAGTGAAAGGGCCGAGGGGGATCAGCCCCAGCATTTT. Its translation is CASSERAEGDQPQHF.

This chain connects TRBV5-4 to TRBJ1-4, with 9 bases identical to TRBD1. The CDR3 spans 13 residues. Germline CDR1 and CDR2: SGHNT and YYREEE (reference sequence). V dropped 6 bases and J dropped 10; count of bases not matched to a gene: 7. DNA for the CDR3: TGTGCCAGCACCACGTTGGGACAGGGAAAACTGTTTTTT. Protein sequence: CASTTLGQGKLFF.

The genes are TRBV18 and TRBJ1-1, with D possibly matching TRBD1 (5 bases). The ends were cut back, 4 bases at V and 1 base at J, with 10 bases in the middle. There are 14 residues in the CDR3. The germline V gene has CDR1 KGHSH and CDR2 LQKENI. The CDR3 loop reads CASSLLTENTEAFF. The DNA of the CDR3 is TGTGCCAGCTCACTCCTGACAGAGAACACTGAAGCTTTCTTT.

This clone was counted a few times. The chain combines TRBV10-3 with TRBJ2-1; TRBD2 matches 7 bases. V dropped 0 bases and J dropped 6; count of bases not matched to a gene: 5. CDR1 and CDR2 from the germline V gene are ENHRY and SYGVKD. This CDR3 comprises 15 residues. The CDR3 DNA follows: TGTGCCATCAGTGAGTCGGGAGGGCGAGGCAATGAGCAGTTCTTC. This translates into CAISESGGRGNEQFF.

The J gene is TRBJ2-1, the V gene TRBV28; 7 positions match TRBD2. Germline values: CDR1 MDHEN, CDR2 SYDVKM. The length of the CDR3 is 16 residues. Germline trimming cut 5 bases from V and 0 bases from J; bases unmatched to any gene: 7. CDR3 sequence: CASSPLRGSSYNEQFF. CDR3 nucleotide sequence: TGTGCCAGCAGTCCCCTGCGGGGGAGCTCCTACAATGAGCAGTTCTTC.

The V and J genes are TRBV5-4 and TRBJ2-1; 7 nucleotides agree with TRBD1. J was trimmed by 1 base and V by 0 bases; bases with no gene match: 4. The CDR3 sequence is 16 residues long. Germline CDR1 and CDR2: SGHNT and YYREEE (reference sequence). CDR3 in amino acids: CASSLEGAPSYNEQFF. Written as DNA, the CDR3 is TGTGCCAGCAGCTTGGAGGGGGCCCCATCCTACAATGAGCAGTTCTTC.

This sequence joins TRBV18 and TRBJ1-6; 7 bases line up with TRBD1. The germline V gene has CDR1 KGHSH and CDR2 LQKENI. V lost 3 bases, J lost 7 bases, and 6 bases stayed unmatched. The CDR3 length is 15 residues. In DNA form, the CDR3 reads TGTGCCAGCTCACCGAACGGACAGGCAAATTCACCCCTCCACTTT. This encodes CASSPNGQANSPLHF.

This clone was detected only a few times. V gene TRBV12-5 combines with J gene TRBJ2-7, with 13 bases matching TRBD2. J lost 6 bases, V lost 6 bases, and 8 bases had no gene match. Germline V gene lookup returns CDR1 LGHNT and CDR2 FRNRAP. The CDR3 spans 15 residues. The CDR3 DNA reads TGTGCTAGTGGGGACACTAGCGGGGGGGCGGGCGAGCAGTACTTC. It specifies CASGDTSGGAGEQYF.